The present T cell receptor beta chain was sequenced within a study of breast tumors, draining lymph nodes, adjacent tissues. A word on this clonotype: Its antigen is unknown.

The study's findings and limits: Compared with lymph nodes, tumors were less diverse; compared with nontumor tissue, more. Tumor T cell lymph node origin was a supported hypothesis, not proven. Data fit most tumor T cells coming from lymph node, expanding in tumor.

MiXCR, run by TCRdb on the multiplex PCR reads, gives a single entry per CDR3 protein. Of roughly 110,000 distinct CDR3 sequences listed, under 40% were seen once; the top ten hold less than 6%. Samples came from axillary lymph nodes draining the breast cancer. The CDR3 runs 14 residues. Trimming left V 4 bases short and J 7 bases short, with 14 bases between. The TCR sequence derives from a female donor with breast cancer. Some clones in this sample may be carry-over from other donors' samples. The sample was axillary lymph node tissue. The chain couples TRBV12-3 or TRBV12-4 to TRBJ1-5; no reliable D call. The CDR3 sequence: CASSSDMGRQPQHF. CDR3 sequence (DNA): TGTGCCAGCAGTTCCGACATGGGAAGGCAGCCCCAGCATTTT.